This T cell receptor (beta chain) came from a study of identical twins. From the 5' RACE reads, TCRdb called clonotypes with MiXCR, one entry per CDR3 protein. The sample consists of about 240,000 distinct CDR3 sequences, 6% to 8.5% of them appearing once. This clonotype was counted ten times or more. Trimming removed 8 bases at V and 2 bases at J, with 11 bases between. CDR1 is SEHNR, CDR2 FQNEAQ, per germline (reference sequence). The CDR3 is 13 residues long. The sample also formed part of further work on yellow fever vaccine responses in identical twins.

The V and J genes are TRBV7-9 and TRBJ2-3; possibly TRBD1 for D (6 bases). This clonotype was obtained from a woman aged 18 to 35 in good health. The sequencing input was CD8+ T cells sorted from blood. The CDR3 loop is CASGGRVTDTQYF. The CDR3 DNA follows: TGTGCCAGCGGGGGCCGGGTCACAGATACGCAGTATTTT.